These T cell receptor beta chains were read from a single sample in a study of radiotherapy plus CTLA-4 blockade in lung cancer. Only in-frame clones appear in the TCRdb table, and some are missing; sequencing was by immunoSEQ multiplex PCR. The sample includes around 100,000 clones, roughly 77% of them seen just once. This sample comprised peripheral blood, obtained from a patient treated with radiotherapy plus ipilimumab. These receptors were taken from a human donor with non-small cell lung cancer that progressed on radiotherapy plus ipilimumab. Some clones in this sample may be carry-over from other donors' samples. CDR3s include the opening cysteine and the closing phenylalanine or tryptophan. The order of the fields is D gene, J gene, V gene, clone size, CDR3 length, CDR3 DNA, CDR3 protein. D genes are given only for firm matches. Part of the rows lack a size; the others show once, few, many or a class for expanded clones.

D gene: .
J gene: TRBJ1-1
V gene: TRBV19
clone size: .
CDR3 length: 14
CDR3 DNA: TGTGCCAGTAGTACCAGGGAGAGAGGGACTGAAGCTTTCTTT
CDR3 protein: CASSTRERGTEAFF

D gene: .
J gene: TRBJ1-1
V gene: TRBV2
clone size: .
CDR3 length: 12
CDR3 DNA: TGTGCCAGCAGTGGTTTAGGGGCTGTGGCTTTCTTT
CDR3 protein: CASSGLGAVAFF

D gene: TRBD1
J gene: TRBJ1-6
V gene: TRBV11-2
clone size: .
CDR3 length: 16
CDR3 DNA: TGTGCCAGCAGCTCGATCACCGGGACAGGGGGTTCACCCCTCCACTTT
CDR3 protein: CASSSITGTGGSPLHF

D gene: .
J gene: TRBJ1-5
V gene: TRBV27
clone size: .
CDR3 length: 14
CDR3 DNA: TGTGCCAGCAGTTTGAAAGATAGCAATCAGCCCCAGCATTTT
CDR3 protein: CASSLKDSNQPQHF

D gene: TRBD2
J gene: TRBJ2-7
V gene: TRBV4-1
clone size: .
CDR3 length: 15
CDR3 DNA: TGCGCCAGCAGCCAAGAGGGACTAGCGGGGGCCGAGCAGTACTTC
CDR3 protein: CASSQEGLAGAEQYF

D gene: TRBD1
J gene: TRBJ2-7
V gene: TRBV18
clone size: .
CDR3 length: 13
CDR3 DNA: TGTGCCAGCTCCCCGGGACAGGGGGACGAGCAGTACTTC
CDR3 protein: CASSPGQGDEQYF

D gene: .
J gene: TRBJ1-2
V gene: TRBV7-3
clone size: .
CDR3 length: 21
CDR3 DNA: TGTGCCAGCAGCTTACGTCCCCCCGACAGCACACCTGATAGAACCCACTATGGCTACACCTTC
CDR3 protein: CASSLRPPDSTPDRTHYGYTF

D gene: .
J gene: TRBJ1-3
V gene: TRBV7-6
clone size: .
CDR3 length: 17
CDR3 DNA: TGTGCCAGCAGCTTAGCCCCCTCCGGGGTCTCTGGAAACACCATATATTTT
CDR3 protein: CASSLAPSGVSGNTIYF

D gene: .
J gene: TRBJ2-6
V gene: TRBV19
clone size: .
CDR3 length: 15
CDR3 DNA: TGTGCCAGTAGTATAGTCATCTCTGGGGCCAACGTCCTGACTTTC
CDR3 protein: CASSIVISGANVLTF

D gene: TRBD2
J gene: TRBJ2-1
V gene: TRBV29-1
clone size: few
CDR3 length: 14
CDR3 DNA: TGCAGCGTAGATTGGCGGGGGGGCGGCAATGAGCAGTTCTTC
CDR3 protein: CSVDWRGGGNEQFF

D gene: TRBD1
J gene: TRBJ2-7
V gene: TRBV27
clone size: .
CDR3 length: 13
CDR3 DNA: TGTGCCAGCAGTTTTAACAGGGGGTACGAGCAGTACTTC
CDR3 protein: CASSFNRGYEQYF

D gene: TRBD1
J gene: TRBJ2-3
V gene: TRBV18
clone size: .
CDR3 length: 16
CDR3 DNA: TGTGCCAGCTCACGGAGGGACAGGGGCTGGGCAGATACGCAGTATTTT
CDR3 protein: CASSRRDRGWADTQYF

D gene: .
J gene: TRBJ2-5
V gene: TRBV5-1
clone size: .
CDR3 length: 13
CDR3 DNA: TGCGCCAGCAGCTTGGAACAGCAAGAGACCCAGTACTTC
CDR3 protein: CASSLEQQETQYF

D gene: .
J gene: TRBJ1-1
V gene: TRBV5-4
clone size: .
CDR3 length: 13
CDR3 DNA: TGTGCCAGCAGCGGTTACCTCGGGGCTGAAGCTTTCTTT
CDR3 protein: CASSGYLGAEAFF

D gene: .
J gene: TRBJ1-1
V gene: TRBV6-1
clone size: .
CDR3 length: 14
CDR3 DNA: TGTGCCAGCACCATGACAGAGATGAACACTGAAGCTTTCTTT
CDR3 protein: CASTMTEMNTEAFF

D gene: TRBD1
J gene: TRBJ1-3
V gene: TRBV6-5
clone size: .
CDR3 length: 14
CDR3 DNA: TGTGCCAGCAGTTACTCGAACAGGGGGATAAGCATATATTTT
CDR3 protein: CASSYSNRGISIYF

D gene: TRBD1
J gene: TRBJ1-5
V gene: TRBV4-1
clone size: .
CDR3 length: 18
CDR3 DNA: TGCGCCAGCAGCCAAGTACACTACCGGGACAGGGAGGTTCAGCCCCAGCATTTT
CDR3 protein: CASSQVHYRDREVQPQHF

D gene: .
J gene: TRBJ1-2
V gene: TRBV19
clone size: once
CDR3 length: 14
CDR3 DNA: TGTGCCAGTAGTATTAGCCGGACCCGCTATGGCTACACCTTC
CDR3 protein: CASSISRTRYGYTF

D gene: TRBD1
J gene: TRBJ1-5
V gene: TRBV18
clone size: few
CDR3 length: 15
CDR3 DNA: TGTGCCAGCTCACCGCCCGGACAGGACCGTCAGCCCCAGCATTTT
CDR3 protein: CASSPPGQDRQPQHF

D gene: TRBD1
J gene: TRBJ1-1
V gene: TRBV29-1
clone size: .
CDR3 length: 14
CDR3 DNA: TGCAGCGCCGGGACAGGGATAGGGGACACTGAAGCTTTCTTT
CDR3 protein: CSAGTGIGDTEAFF

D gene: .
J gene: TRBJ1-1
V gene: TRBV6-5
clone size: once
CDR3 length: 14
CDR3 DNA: TGTGCCAGCAGCCCCGACACCATGAACACTGAAGCTTTCTTT
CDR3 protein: CASSPDTMNTEAFF

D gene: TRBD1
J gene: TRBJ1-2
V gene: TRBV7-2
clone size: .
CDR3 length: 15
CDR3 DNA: TGTGCCAGCAGCTCCGGGACAGGAATTAACTATGGCTACACCTTC
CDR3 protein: CASSSGTGINYGYTF

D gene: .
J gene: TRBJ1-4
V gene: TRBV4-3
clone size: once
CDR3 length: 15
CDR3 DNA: TGCGCCAGCAGCCAACGGAGGGTAGCTAATGAAAAACTGTTTTTT
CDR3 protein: CASSQRRVANEKLFF

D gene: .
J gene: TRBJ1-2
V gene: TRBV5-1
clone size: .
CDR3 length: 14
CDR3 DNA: TGCGCCAGCAGCTTGGAGGGTCGGGGGCATGGCTACACCTTC
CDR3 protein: CASSLEGRGHGYTF

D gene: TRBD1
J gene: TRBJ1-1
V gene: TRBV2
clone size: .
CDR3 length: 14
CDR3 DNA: TGTGCCAGCATCCGGGACAGGGAAAACACTGAAGCTTTCTTT
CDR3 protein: CASIRDRENTEAFF

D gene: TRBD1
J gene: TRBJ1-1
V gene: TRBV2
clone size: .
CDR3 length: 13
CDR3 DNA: TGTGCCAGCAGCCAGGGGGCCTTGACTGAAGCTTTCTTT
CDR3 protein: CASSQGALTEAFF

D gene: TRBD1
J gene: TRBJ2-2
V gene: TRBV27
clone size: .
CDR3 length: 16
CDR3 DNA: TGTGCCAGCAGTTTTAGGGGACAGCTTCTGACCGGGGAGCTGTTTTTT
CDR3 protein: CASSFRGQLLTGELFF

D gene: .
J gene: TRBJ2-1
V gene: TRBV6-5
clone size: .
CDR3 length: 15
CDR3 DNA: TGTGCCAGCAGTTACCGGTCAGATTTCGGCAATGAGCAGTTCTTC
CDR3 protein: CASSYRSDFGNEQFF

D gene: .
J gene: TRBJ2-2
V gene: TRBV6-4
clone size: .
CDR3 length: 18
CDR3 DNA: TGTGCCAGCAGTGAATCCACAGGCCTACCCGGGAACACCGGGGAGCTGTTTTTT
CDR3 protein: CASSESTGLPGNTGELFF

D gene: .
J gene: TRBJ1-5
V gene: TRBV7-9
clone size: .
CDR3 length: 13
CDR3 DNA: TGTGCCAGCAGCCGACAAGGGGATCAGCCCCAGCATTTT
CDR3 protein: CASSRQGDQPQHF

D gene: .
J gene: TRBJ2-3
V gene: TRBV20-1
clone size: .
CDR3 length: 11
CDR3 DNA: TGCAGTGCTAGTGGGTTGGATACGCAGTATTTT
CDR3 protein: CSASGLDTQYF

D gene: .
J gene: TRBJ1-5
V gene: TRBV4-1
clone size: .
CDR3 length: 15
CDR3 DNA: TGCGCCAGCAGCCAAGATCGTGGAGGGCATCAGCCCCGGCATTTT
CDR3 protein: CASSQDRGGHQPRHF

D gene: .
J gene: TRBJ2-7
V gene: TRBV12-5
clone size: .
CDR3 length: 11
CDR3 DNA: TGTGCTAGTGGGGTGAACTACGAGCAGTACTTC
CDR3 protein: CASGVNYEQYF

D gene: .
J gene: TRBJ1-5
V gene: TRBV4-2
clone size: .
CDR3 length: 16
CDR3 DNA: TGTGCCAGCAGCCTCATAGGGGGAGGGAGCAATCAGCCCCAGCATTTT
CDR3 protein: CASSLIGGGSNQPQHF

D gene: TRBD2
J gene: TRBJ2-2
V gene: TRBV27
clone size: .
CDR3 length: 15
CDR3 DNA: TGTGCCAGCAGTCTCACTAGCGGGAACACCGGGGAGCTGTTTTTT
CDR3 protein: CASSLTSGNTGELFF

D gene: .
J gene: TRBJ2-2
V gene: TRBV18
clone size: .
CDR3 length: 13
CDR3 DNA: TGTGCCAGCTCACGAGATAACACCGGGGAGCTGTTTTTT
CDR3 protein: CASSRDNTGELFF

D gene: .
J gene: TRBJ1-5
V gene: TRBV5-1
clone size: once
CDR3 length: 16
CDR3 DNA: TGCGCCAGCAGCTTGGGGCAGGGGATTGGGGATCAGCCCCAGCATTTT
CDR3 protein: CASSLGQGIGDQPQHF

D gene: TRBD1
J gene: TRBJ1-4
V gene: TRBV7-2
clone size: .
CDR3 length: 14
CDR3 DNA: TGTGCCAGCAGCCCCGGGACAGGGCGAGAAAAACTGTTTTTT
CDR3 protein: CASSPGTGREKLFF

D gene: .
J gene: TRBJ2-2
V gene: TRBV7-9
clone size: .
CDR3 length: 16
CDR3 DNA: TGTGCCAGCAGCTTAGTCAGGGGTTCGAACACCGGGGAGCTGTTTTTT
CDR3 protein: CASSLVRGSNTGELFF

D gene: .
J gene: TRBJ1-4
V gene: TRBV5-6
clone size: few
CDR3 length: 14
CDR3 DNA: TGTGCCAGCACGGTCAGTATGCAGGGTGAGAAACTGTTTTTT
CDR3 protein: CASTVSMQGEKLFF

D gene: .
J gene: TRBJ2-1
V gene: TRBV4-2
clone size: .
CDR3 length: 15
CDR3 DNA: TGTGCCAGCACCGGTCGGGAAGCCAGGTACAATGAGCAGTTCTTC
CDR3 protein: CASTGREARYNEQFF

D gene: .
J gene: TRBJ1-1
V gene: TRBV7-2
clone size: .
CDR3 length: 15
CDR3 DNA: TGTGCCAGCAGCTTGGTCACGGCAGGGCACACTGAAGCTTTCTTT
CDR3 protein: CASSLVTAGHTEAFF

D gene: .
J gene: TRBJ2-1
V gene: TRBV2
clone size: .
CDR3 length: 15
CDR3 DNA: TGTGCCAGCAGGGAGTTGGGAGCTAGGGGAAATGAGCAGTTCTTC
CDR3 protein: CASRELGARGNEQFF

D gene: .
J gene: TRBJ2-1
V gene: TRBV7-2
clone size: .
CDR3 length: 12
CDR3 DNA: TGTGCCAGCAGTACGCCTGTGGGTGAGCAGTTCTTC
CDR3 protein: CASSTPVGEQFF

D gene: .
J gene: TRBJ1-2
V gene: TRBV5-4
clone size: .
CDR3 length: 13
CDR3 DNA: TGTGCCAGCTCAGGCGGGGGGGCGCGTGGCTACACCTTC
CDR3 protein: CASSGGGARGYTF

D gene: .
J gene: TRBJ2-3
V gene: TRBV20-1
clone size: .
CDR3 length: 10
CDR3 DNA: TGCAGCCTTTACTTGAATACGCAGTATTTT
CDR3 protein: CSLYLNTQYF

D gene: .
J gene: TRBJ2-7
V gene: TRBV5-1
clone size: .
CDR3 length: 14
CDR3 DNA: TGCGCCAGCAGCGGGGGACTGAGGGCCTACGAGCAGTACTTC
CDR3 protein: CASSGGLRAYEQYF

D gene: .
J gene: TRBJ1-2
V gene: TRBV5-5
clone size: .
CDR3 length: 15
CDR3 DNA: TGTGCCAGCAGCTTGGTGGCGGGCTCTAGGTATGGCTACACCTTC
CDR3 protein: CASSLVAGSRYGYTF

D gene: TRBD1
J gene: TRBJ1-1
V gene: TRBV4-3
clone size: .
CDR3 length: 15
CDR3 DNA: TGCGCCAGCAGCCAAGAGACAGGGTTGAACACTGAAGCTTTCTTT
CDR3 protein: CASSQETGLNTEAFF

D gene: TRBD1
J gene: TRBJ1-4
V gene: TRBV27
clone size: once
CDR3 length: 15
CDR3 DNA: TGTGCCAGCAACCAGAGGGGGCAAGTTAATGAAAAACTGTTTTTT
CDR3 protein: CASNQRGQVNEKLFF

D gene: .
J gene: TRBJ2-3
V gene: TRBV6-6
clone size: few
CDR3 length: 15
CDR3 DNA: TGTGCCAGCAGTTGGTACAGTGGAGCTTCAGATACGCAGTATTTT
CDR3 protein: CASSWYSGASDTQYF

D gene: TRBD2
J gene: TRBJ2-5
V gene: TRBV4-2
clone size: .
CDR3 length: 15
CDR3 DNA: TGTGCCAGCAGCTACAGCGGGGGGGACCAAGAGACCCAGTACTTC
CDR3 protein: CASSYSGGDQETQYF

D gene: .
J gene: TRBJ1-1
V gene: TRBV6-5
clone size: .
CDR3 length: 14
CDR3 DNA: TGTGCCAGCAGTTCCTATCGGGGGCGAAGGGAAGCTTTCTTT
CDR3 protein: CASSSYRGRREAFF